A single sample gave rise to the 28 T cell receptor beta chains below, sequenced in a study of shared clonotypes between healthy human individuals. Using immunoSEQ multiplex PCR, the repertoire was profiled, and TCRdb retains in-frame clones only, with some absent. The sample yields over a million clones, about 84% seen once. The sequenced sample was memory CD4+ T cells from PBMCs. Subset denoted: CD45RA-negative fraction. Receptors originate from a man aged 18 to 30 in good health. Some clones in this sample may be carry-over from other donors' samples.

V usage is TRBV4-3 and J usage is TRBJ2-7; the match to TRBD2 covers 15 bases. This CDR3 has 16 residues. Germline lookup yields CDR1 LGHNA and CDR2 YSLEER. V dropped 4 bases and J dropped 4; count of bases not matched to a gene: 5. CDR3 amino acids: CASSLRTSGRVYEQYF. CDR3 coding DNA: TGCGCCAGCAGCCTGCGGACTAGCGGGAGGGTATACGAGCAGTACTTC.

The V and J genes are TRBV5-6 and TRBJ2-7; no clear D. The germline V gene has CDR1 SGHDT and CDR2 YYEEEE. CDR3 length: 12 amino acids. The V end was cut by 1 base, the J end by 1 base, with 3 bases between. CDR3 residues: CASSLTSYEQYF. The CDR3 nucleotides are TGTGCCAGCAGCTTGACTTCCTACGAGCAGTACTTC.

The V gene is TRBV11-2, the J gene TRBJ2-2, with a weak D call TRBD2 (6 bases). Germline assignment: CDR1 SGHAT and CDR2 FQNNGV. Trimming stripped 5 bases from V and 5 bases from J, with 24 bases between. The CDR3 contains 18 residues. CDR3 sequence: CASSPRGGAKVITGELFF. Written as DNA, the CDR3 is TGTGCCAGCAGCCCCCGAGGAGGGGCGAAGGTTATTACCGGGGAGCTGTTTTTT.

The CDR3 spells CASSEWGGYGYTF. The CDR3 DNA sequence: TGTGCCAGCAGTGAATGGGGTGGATATGGCTACACCTTC. The J gene is TRBJ1-2, the V gene TRBV2; D is unresolved. The CDR3 covers 13 residues. Germline lookup yields CDR1 SNHLY and CDR2 FYNNEI. V lost 2 bases, J lost 5 bases, and 9 bases lay in between.

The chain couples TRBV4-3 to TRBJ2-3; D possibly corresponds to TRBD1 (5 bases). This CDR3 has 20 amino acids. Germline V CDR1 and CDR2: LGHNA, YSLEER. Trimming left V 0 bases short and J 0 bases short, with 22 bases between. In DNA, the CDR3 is TGCGCCAGCAGCCAAGATACCACAGGCCCCTTTATTTCTAGCACAGATACGCAGTATTTT. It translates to CASSQDTTGPFISSTDTQYF.

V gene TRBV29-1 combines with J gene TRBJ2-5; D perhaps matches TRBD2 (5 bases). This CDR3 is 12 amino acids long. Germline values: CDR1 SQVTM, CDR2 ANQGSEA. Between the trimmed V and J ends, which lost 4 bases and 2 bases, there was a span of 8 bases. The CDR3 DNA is TGCAGCGTTGGGGAGCGGCAAGAGACCCAGTACTTC. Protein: CSVGERQETQYF.

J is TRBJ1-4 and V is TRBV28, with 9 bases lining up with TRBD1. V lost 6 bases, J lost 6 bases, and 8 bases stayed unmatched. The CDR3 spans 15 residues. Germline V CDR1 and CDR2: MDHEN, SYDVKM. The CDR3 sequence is CASSTRWDRDEKLFF. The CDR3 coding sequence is TGTGCCAGCAGCACGCGCTGGGACAGGGATGAAAAACTGTTTTTT.

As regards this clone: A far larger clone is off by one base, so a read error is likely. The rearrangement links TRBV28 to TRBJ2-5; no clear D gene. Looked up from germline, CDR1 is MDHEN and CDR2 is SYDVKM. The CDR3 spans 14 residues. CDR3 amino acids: CAGSLGGRSETQYF. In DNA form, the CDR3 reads TGTGCCGGCAGTTTAGGCGGCCGATCCGAGACCCAGTACTTC.

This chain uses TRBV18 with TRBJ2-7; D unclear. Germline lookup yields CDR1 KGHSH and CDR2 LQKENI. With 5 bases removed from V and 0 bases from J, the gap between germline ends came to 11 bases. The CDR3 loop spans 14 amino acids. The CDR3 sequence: CASSGPSNSYEQYF. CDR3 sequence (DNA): TGTGCCAGCTCAGGCCCTTCCAACTCCTACGAGCAGTACTTC.

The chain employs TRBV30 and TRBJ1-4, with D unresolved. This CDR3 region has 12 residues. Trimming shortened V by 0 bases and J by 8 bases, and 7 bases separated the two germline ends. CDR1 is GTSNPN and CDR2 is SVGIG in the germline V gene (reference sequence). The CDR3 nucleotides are TGTGCCTGGAGTGTAGGGTACGAAAAACTGTTTTTT. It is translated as CAWSVGYEKLFF. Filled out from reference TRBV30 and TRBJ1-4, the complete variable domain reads SQTIHQWPATLVQPVGSPLSLECTVEGTSNPNLYWYRQAAGRGLQLLFYSVGIGQISSEVPQNLSASRPQDRQFILSSKKLLLSDSGFYLCAWSVGYEKLFFGSGTQLSVL.

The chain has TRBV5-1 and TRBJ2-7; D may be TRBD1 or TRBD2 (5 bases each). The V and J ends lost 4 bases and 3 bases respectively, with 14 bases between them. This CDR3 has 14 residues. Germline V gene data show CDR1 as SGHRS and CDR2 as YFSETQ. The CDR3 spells CASSPRELDYEQYF. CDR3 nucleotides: TGCGCCAGCAGCCCCAGGGAGCTAGACTACGAGCAGTACTTC.

The DNA for the CDR3 is TGTGCCAGCAGCTTAAGGGGACTAGCGGGATCAACTCACAATGAGCAGTTCTTC. Amino acid sequence: CASSLRGLAGSTHNEQFF. The rearrangement links TRBV11-2 to TRBJ2-1; 13 positions match TRBD2. The CDR3 has 18 residues. V gave up 2 bases and J gave up 5 bases; unmatched junction bases: 9. Germline V gives CDR1 SGHAT, CDR2 FQNNGV.

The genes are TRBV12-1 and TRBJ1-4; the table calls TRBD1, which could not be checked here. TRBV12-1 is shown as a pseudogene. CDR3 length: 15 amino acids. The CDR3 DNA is TGTGCCAGCAGCTTCAACAGGCTTAGTGGAGAAAAACTGTTTTTT. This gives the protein CASSFNRLSGEKLFF.

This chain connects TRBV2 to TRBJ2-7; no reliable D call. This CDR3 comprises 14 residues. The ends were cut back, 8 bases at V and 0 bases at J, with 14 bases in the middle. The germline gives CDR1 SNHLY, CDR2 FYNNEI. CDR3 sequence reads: CASQLERDSYEQYF. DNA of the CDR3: TGTGCCAGCCAATTGGAGCGTGACTCCTACGAGCAGTACTTC.

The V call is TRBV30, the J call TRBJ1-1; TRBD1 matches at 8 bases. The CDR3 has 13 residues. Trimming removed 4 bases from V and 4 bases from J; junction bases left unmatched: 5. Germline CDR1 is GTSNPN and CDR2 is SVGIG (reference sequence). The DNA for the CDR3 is TGTGCCTGGAAGACAGGGGACGGCACTGAAGCTTTCTTT. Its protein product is CAWKTGDGTEAFF.

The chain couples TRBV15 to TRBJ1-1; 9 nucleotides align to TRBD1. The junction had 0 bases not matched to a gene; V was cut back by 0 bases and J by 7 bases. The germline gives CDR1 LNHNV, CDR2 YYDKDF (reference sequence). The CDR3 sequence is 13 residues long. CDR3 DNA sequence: TGTGCCACCAGCAGAGAGACAGGGGGTGAAGCTTTCTTT. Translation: CATSRETGGEAFF.

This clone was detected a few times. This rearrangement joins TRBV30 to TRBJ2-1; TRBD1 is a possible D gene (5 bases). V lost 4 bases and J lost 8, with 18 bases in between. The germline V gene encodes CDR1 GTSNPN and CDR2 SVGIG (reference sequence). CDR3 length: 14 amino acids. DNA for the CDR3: TGTGCCTGGATCTCGAAGGGGCATGGGTATGAGCAGTTCTTC. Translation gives CAWISKGHGYEQFF.

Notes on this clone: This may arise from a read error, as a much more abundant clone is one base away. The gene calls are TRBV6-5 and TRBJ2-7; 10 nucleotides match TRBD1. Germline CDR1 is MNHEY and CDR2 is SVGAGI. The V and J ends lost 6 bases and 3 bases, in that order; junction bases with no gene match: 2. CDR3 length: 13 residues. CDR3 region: CASSWTGGYEQYF. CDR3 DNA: TGTGCCAGCAGCTGGACAGGGGGCTACGAGCAGTACTTC.

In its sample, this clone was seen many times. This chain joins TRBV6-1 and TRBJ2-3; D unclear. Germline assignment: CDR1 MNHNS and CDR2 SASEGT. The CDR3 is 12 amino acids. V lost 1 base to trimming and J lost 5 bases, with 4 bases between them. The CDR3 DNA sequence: TGTGCCAGCAGTGAAGAGATAGATACGCAGTATTTT. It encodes CASSEEIDTQYF.

CDR3 loop: CASREQGRSYNEQFF. CDR3 coding DNA: TGTGCCAGCAGGGAACAGGGTCGATCCTACAATGAGCAGTTCTTC. The chain has TRBV6-4 and TRBJ2-1, with D perhaps TRBD1 (6 bases). CDR1 is MRHNA and CDR2 is SNTAGT in the germline V gene. The CDR3 has 15 residues. V lost 6 bases to trimming and J lost 1 base, with 13 bases between them.

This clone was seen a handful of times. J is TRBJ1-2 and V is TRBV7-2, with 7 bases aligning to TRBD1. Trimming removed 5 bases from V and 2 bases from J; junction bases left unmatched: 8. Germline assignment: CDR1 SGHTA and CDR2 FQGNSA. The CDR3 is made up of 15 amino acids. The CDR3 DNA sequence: TGTGCCAGCAGCCCCTGGACAGGTTTAAACTATGGCTACACCTTC. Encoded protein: CASSPWTGLNYGYTF. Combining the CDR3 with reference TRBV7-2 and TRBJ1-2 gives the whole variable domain GAGVSQSPSNKVTEKGKDVELRCDPISGHTALYWYRQSLGQGLEFLIYFQGNSAPDKSGLPSDRFSAERTGGSVSTLTIQRTQQEDSAVYLCASSPWTGLNYGYTFGSGTRLTVV.

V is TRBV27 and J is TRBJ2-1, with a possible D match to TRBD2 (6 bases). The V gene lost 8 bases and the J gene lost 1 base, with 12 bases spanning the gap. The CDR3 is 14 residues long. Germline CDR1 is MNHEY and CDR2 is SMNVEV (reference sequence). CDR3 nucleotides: TGTGCCAGCTGTCGGGAGACGTCCTACAATGAGCAGTTCTTC. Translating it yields CASCRETSYNEQFF.

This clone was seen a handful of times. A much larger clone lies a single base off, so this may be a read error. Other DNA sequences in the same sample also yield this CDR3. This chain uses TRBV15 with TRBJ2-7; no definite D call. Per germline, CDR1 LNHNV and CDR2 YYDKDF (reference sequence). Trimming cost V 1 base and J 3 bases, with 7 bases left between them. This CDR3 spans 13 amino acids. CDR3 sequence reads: CATSRVPVYEQYF. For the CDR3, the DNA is TGTGCCACCAGCAGAGTCCCAGTCTACGAGCAGTACTTC.

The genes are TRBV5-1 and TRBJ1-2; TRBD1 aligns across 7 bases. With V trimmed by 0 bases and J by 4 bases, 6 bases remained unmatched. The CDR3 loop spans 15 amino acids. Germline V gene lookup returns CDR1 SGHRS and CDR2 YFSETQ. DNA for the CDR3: TGCGCCAGCAGCTTGGGACAGGGTTTGGGCTATGGCTACACCTTC. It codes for CASSLGQGLGYGYTF. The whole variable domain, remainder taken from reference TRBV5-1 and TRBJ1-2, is KAGVTQTPRYLIKTRGQQVTLSCSPISGHRSVSWYQQTPGQGLQFLFEYFSETQRNKGNFPGRFSGRQFSNSRSEMNVSTLELGDSALYLCASSLGQGLGYGYTFGSGTRLTVV.

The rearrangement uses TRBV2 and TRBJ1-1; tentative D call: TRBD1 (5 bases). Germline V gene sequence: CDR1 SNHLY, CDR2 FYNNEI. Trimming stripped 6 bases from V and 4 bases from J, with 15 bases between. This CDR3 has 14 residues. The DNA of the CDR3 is TGTGCCAGCAGACTCCTTCAAGGGGTCACTGAAGCTTTCTTT. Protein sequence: CASRLLQGVTEAFF.

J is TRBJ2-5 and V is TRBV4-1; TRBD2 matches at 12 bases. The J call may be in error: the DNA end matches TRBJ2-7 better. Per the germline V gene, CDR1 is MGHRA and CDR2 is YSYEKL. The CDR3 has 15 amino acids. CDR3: CASSHLTSGSNEQYF. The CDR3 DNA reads TGCGCCAGCAGCCACCTGACTAGCGGGAGTAACGAGCAGTACTTC.

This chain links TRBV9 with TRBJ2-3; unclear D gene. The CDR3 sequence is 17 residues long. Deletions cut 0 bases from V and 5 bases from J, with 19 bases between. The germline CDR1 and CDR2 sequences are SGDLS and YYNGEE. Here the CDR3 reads CASSVGRPPIDLDTQYF. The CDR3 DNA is TGTGCCAGCAGCGTAGGGCGCCCTCCTATAGACCTAGATACGCAGTATTTT.

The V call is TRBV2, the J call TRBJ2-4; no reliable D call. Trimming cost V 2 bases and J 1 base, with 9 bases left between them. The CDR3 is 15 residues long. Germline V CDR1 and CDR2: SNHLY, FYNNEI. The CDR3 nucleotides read TGTGCCAGCAGTGAAAGGTACGCGGCCAAAAACATTCAGTACTTC. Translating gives CASSERYAAKNIQYF.